These 7 T cell receptor beta chains came from one sample sequenced in a study of blood T cells in healthy people across ages. The second PCR ran about 6 to 12 cycles with a sample-barcoded 5' primer and J-beta primers. TCRdb reprocessed the 5' RACE reads via MiXCR and lists one record per CDR3 protein. The sample has roughly 1,700,000 distinct CDR3 sequences; about 30% are singletons. Sequencing was done on a sample of blood. The origin of the receptors is a woman aged 25 to 39 in good health.

This chain connects TRBV5-1 to TRBJ1-4, with a weak D call TRBD1 (5 bases). With 2 bases removed from V and 7 bases from J, the gap between germline ends came to 12 bases. There are 14 residues in the CDR3. CDR1 is SGHRS and CDR2 is YFSETQ in the germline V gene. The CDR3 region is CASSLGVTVEKLFF. Here the CDR3 DNA reads TGCGCCAGCAGCTTAGGGGTCACGGTTGAAAAACTGTTTTTT.

Only a few counts were recorded for this clonotype. The chain links TRBV28 to TRBJ1-2; TRBD1 aligns across 7 bases. The CDR3 runs to 15 residues. Germline values: CDR1 MDHEN, CDR2 SYDVKM. Trimming at V came to 6 bases and at J to 3 bases, leaving 10 bases not matched to a gene. The CDR3 DNA reads as TGTGCCAGCAGCCCTACGGCAGGGGGTTACTATGGCTACACCTTC. The encoded protein is CASSPTAGGYYGYTF.

Comment on this clonotype: A much larger clone is a single base away; this may be a read error. This sequence joins TRBV20-1 and TRBJ2-5; no clear D gene. Trimming took off 6 bases at V and 7 bases at J, with 18 bases between the two ends. This CDR3 contains 13 residues. Germline V lookup: CDR1 DFQATT, CDR2 SNEGSKA (reference sequence). CDR3 nucleotides: TGCAGTGCCCCCATGGGCGGTTCCGGGACCCAGTACTTC. Translated, it gives CSAPMGGSGTQYF.

This clonotype has more than one count but fewer than ten. One junction end disagrees with the germline gene, perhaps due to a read error. The V call is TRBV5-1, the J call TRBJ2-6; D is possibly TRBD1 (5 bases). Germline V lookup: CDR1 SGHRS, CDR2 YFSETQ. This CDR3 is 14 amino acids long. In nucleotides, the CDR3 is TGCGCCAGCAGCGGAATCTCTGGGGCCGACGTCCTGACTTTC. Its protein is CASSGISGADVLTF.

V gene TRBV9 combines with J gene TRBJ2-3, with D possibly being TRBD1 (6 bases). Between the trimmed V and J ends, which lost 0 bases and 4 bases, there was a span of 15 bases. Germline lookup yields CDR1 SGDLS and CDR2 YYNGEE. CDR3 size: 16 residues. CDR3 sequence: CASSVEPLDRADTQYF. CDR3 in DNA: TGTGCCAGCAGCGTAGAGCCCCTGGACAGAGCAGATACGCAGTATTTT.

There are a few counts of this clonotype. This chain connects TRBV9 to TRBJ2-7; D is possibly TRBD1 (6 bases). The CDR3 is made up of 14 amino acids. Trimming pared 8 bases from V and 6 bases from J, leaving 21 bases between. Germline V gene lookup returns CDR1 SGDLS and CDR2 YYNGEE. The CDR3 nucleotides are TGTGCCAGTTCACACTGGGATAGGGGGAGCGAGCAGTACTTC. It yields the protein CASSHWDRGSEQYF.

The chain joins TRBV24-1 to TRBJ2-5; D remains unclear. From germline, CDR1 is KGHDR and CDR2 SFDVKD. The CDR3 extends over 14 amino acids. V was trimmed by 2 bases and J by 1 base, leaving 7 bases between them. The CDR3 bases are TGTGCCACCAGTGATTCTGGCAGCCAAGAGACCCAGTACTTC. Translation gives CATSDSGSQETQYF.